The 31 T cell receptor beta chains below all came from one sample that was sequenced in a study of CD8 T cells in ankylosing spondylitis. TCRdb redid the calling of the 5' RACE reads with MiXCR, one entry per CDR3 protein. Of approximately 300,000 distinct CDR3 sequences listed, around 20% were seen once; the top ten hold around 8%. The specimen sequenced was blood, either unsorted or a sorted T cell fraction (not recorded which). These receptors all come from a male donor with ankylosing spondylitis or in good health (not recorded which).

The V call is TRBV2, the J call TRBJ2-1, with a tentative D call TRBD2 (5 bases). V dropped 8 bases and J dropped 4 bases, with 15 bases sitting between them. The CDR3 is 14 amino acids. In germline, CDR1 is SNHLY, CDR2 FYNNEI. The CDR3 DNA is TGTGCCAGCGCCGACAAACGGGAATACAATGAGCAGTTCTTC. It is translated as CASADKREYNEQFF.

This clonotype was counted many times. V gene TRBV10-3 combines with J gene TRBJ2-1; D not resolved. CDR1 and CDR2 (germline): ENHRY, SYGVKD. This CDR3 has 14 amino acids. Trimming left V 7 bases short and J 9 bases short, with 19 bases between. CDR3 DNA sequence: TGTGCCATCACTCCGGCGATGTTGAGTGGTGAGCAGTTCTTC. Encoded protein: CAITPAMLSGEQFF.

The chain recombines TRBV6-1 with TRBJ2-7; D not certain. This CDR3 has 12 amino acids. Germline loops: CDR1 MNHNS, CDR2 SASEGT. V was pared by 4 bases and J by 5 bases, with 9 bases between. The DNA for the CDR3 is TGTGCCAGCAGTGTGGGCGGTCACGAGCAGTACGTC. This sequence encodes CASSVGGHEQYV.

This clonotype was detected many times. This chain joins TRBV15 and TRBJ1-4; 7 bases match TRBD1. The CDR3 consists of 15 residues. J lost 7 bases, V lost 0 bases, and 5 bases had no gene match. Germline CDR1 is LNHNV and CDR2 is YYDKDF (reference sequence). CDR3 sequence (DNA): TGTGCCACCAGCAGAGATTCGGGACAGTTTGAAAAACTGTTTTTT. This encodes CATSRDSGQFEKLFF. Full variable domain (missing parts from reference TRBV15 and TRBJ1-4): DAMVIQNPRYQVTQFGKPVTLSCSQTLNHNVMYWYQQKSSQAPKLLFHYYDKDFNNEADTPDNFQSRRPNTSFCFLDIRSPGLGDTAMYLCATSRDSGQFEKLFFGSGTQLSVL.

The V call is TRBV5-1, the J call TRBJ2-1; 9 nucleotides align to TRBD2. The CDR3 sequence is 18 residues long. CDR1 is SGHRS, CDR2 YFSETQ, per germline. The J segment lost 1 base and the V segment lost 0 bases, leaving 8 bases of the junction unmatched. The CDR3: CASSLVGSGRGSYNEQFF. CDR3 coding DNA: TGCGCCAGCAGCTTGGTAGGTAGCGGGAGAGGGTCCTACAATGAGCAGTTCTTC.

At least ten counts were recorded for this clonotype. The V gene is TRBV6-1, the J gene TRBJ2-2; perhaps D is TRBD1 or TRBD2 (6 bases each). Trimming pared 10 bases from V and 1 base from J, leaving 16 bases between. This CDR3 is 15 amino acids long. Per germline, CDR1 MNHNS and CDR2 SASEGT. The CDR3 nucleotides are TGTGCCAAATCACTAGGGGGAGGGAACACCGGGGAGCTGTTTTTT. It yields the protein CAKSLGGGNTGELFF.

This clonotype has more than one count but fewer than ten. The chain couples TRBV5-1 to TRBJ1-1, with no clear D. The germline V gene encodes CDR1 SGHRS and CDR2 YFSETQ. This CDR3 comprises 14 residues. V lost 0 bases to trimming and J lost 0 bases, with 6 bases between them. The CDR3 region is CASSLASMNTEAFF. The CDR3 nucleotides read TGCGCCAGCAGCTTGGCCTCTATGAACACTGAAGCTTTCTTT.

The chain is built from TRBV5-1 and TRBJ2-5; no definite D call. Germline loops: CDR1 SGHRS, CDR2 YFSETQ. The CDR3 is 16 residues long. V was shortened by 0 bases and J by 1 base, with 13 bases between the two germline ends. The CDR3 protein is CASSLVPLAFQETQYF. The CDR3, as DNA: TGCGCCAGCAGCTTGGTCCCCTTGGCATTCCAAGAGACCCAGTACTTC.

This clonotype has only a few counts. The rearrangement links TRBV4-2 to TRBJ1-5; 7 positions match TRBD1. The CDR3 contains 19 residues. Germline assignment: CDR1 LGHNA and CDR2 YNFKEQ. V trimming: 3 bases; J trimming: 0 bases; junction bases outside the gene matches: 14. In DNA form, the CDR3 reads TGTGCCAGCAGCCAGAAGACAGGGCCCCTCGGACTTAGCAATCAGCCCCAGCATTTT. Protein: CASSQKTGPLGLSNQPQHF.

The V and J genes are TRBV2 and TRBJ1-1, with 7 bases aligning to TRBD1. V shed 2 bases, J shed 6 bases, and the junction held 3 bases outside the gene matches. The germline V gene encodes CDR1 SNHLY and CDR2 FYNNEI. This CDR3 has 13 residues. DNA for the CDR3: TGTGCCAGCAGTGAACCCCAGGGGGCTGAAGCTTTCTTT. It translates to CASSEPQGAEAFF.

This clonotype was seen a handful of times. The V gene is TRBV18, the J gene TRBJ2-1, with D unclear. Trimming left V 6 bases short and J 8 bases short, with 5 bases between. The CDR3 runs to 10 residues. Germline CDR1 is KGHSH and CDR2 is LQKENI. The CDR3 DNA reads as TGTGCCAGCTCCGCAGATGAGCAGTTCTTC. This encodes CASSADEQFF.

The chain uses TRBV5-1 and TRBJ2-3, with D unclear. This CDR3 region has 13 residues. Trimming removed 4 bases at V and 1 base at J, with 7 bases between. Germline V gene data show CDR1 as SGHRS and CDR2 as YFSETQ. The CDR3 DNA follows: TGCGCCAGCAGCAAGGAGCGCACAGATACGCAGTATTTT. This codes for CASSKERTDTQYF.

This rearrangement joins TRBV7-2 to TRBJ1-3; tentatively, D is TRBD1 (5 bases). The germline V and J ends were trimmed by 3 bases and 2 bases, with 14 bases remaining between them. Germline CDR1 SGHTA, CDR2 FQGNSA. CDR3 length: 16 amino acids. This chain's CDR3 is CASSLDKRGPGNTIYF. DNA for the CDR3: TGTGCCAGCAGCTTGGATAAAAGGGGCCCTGGAAACACCATATATTTT.

This clonotype was recorded many times. The CDR3 nucleotides read TGCGCCAGCAGCTTGGGACTAGCGAATGAGCAGTTCTTC. It specifies CASSLGLANEQFF. The V call is TRBV5-1, the J call TRBJ2-1; the match to TRBD2 covers 8 bases. After removal of 0 bases from V and 7 bases from J, the junction contained 0 bases not matched to a gene. Germline V lookup: CDR1 SGHRS, CDR2 YFSETQ. The CDR3 runs to 13 residues.

The CDR3 is CASRTRGGPQHF. For the CDR3, the DNA is TGTGCCAGCAGAACCCGGGGTGGGCCCCAGCATTTT. This chain uses TRBV12-3 or TRBV12-4 with TRBJ1-5; D gene uncertain. The CDR3 extends over 12 amino acids. Trimming cost V 6 bases and J 9 bases, with 12 bases left between them.

The J gene is TRBJ2-2, the V gene TRBV7-3; 10 bases align to TRBD2. This CDR3 is built from 14 residues. V dropped 4 bases and J dropped 4; count of bases not matched to a gene: 0. Germline V lookup: CDR1 SGHTA, CDR2 FQGTGA. CDR3 sequence: CASSWTSGTGELFF. CDR3 bases: TGTGCCAGCAGCTGGACTAGCGGCACCGGGGAGCTGTTTTTT.

This clonotype was observed a handful of times. CDR3 nucleotides: TGCGCCAGCAGCGTACTAGCGGGACAGGGGGCCCAGTACTTC. This encodes CASSVLAGQGAQYF. This rearrangement joins TRBV5-1 to TRBJ2-5, with D maybe TRBD1 (11 bases). The germline CDR1 and CDR2 sequences are SGHRS and YFSETQ. The CDR3 is 14 residues long. Trimming cost V 4 bases and J 9 bases, with 19 bases left between them. Using reference TRBV5-1 and TRBJ2-5 for the parts outside the CDR3, the full variable domain is KAGVTQTPRYLIKTRGQQVTLSCSPISGHRSVSWYQQTPGQGLQFLFEYFSETQRNKGNFPGRFSGRQFSNSRSEMNVSTLELGDSALYLCASSVLAGQGAQYFGPGTRLLVL.

V is TRBV28 and J is TRBJ2-2, with D hard to call. V dropped 4 bases and J dropped 4 bases, with 10 bases sitting between them. CDR3 length: 14 residues. Germline V lookup: CDR1 MDHEN, CDR2 SYDVKM. The CDR3 loop reads CASSSGLGTGELFF. Written as DNA, the CDR3 is TGTGCCAGCAGTTCTGGTTTGGGCACCGGGGAGCTGTTTTTT.

Notes on this clonotype: At one of its ends the junction is not consistent with the germline gene, which may arise from a read error. The rearrangement uses TRBV5-6 and TRBJ2-1, with D tentatively TRBD2 (6 bases). Germline V gives CDR1 SGHDT, CDR2 YYEEEE. The CDR3 contains 15 residues. In DNA, the CDR3 is TGTGCCAACAGCTTGGTCGCGGGGCGCCCCAATGAGCAGTTCTTC. The encoded protein is CANSLVAGRPNEQFF.

A few counts support this clonotype. The rearrangement links TRBV20-1 to TRBJ2-2; D may correspond to TRBD1 or TRBD2 (5 bases each). This CDR3 comprises 15 residues. V dropped 0 bases and J dropped 6 bases, with 14 bases sitting between them. Germline CDR1 reads DFQATT; CDR2 reads SNEGSKA (reference sequence). The CDR3 nucleotides read TGCAGTGCTAGAGATTGGAGTCGGGGACCCGGGGAGCTGTTTTTT. Encoded protein: CSARDWSRGPGELFF.

Points on this clonotype: Compared with germline, one end of the junction differs, possibly owing to a read error. The CDR3 sequence is CANSSGTGGPGELFF. The CDR3 nucleotides are TGTGCCAACAGTTCCGGGACAGGGGGCCCCGGGGAGCTGTTTTTT. This sequence joins TRBV6-5 and TRBJ2-2; TRBD1 matches at 12 bases. From germline, CDR1 is MNHEY and CDR2 SVGAGI. CDR3 length equals 15 residues.

The rearrangement joins TRBV20-1 to TRBJ2-7; no reliable D call. The CDR3 totals 13 residues. Germline assignment: CDR1 DFQATT and CDR2 SNEGSKA (reference sequence). V lost 6 bases, J lost 2 bases, and 14 bases lay in between. The CDR3 sequence: CSALGIAAYEQYV. CDR3 sequence (DNA): TGCAGTGCCTTGGGCATAGCCGCCTACGAGCAGTACGTC.

The table lists this clonotype with many counts. The V gene is TRBV10-3, the J gene TRBJ2-3; no definite D call. The CDR3 runs 12 residues. Trimming took off 0 bases at V and 5 bases at J, with 3 bases between the two ends. Looked up from germline, CDR1 is ENHRY and CDR2 is SYGVKD. CDR3 bases: TGTGCCATCAGTGAGTCTGGAGATACGCAGTATTTT. This sequence encodes CAISESGDTQYF.

The gene calls are TRBV7-3 and TRBJ2-5, with 7 bases that match TRBD2. Germline CDR1 is SGHTA and CDR2 is FQGTGA. The CDR3 length is 14 residues. J gave up 8 bases and V 5 bases, and 11 bases lay outside the gene matches. CDR3 protein: CASSIDGGSRTQYF. DNA for the CDR3: TGTGCCAGCAGCATAGACGGGGGGTCACGAACCCAGTACTTC.

This clonotype was counted many times. This chain connects TRBV12-3 or TRBV12-4 to TRBJ1-4; D might be TRBD1 (5 bases). V lost 3 bases, J lost 7 bases, and 12 bases lay in between. CDR3 length: 14 amino acids. CDR3 bases: TGTGCCAGCAGTTTGGTCAAGAGGGGTGAAAAACTGTTTTTT. Translating it yields CASSLVKRGEKLFF.

This clonotype was detected a few times. This chain joins TRBV29-1 and TRBJ2-3; D ambiguous. The CDR3 spans 15 residues. V was clipped by 0 bases and J by 7 bases, with 17 bases between them. Germline assignment: CDR1 SQVTM and CDR2 ANQGSEA. CDR3 in amino acids: CSVEESKGWWHTQYF. The CDR3 DNA sequence: TGCAGCGTTGAAGAGTCAAAAGGGTGGTGGCATACGCAGTATTTT.

As to this clonotype: This may arise from a read error, as a much more abundant clone is one base away. V is TRBV11-2 and J is TRBJ2-3; D gene unclear. Per germline, CDR1 SGHAT and CDR2 FQNNGV. This CDR3 comprises 13 residues. Deletions cut 3 bases from V and 5 bases from J, with 9 bases between. CDR3 sequence (DNA): TGTGCCAGCAGCTTCGGCATCGTAGATACGCAGTATTTT. It is translated as CASSFGIVDTQYF.

V usage is TRBV10-3 and J usage is TRBJ2-1; 8 bases are shared with TRBD2. The CDR3 runs to 13 residues. Unmatched junction bases numbered 3, after V lost 6 bases and J lost 5 bases. CDR1 and CDR2 from the germline V gene are ENHRY and SYGVKD. CDR3 nucleotide sequence: TGTGCCATCAGATACGGGAGGGACAATGAGCAGTTCTTC. This gives the protein CAIRYGRDNEQFF.

The chain recombines TRBV6-1 with TRBJ1-5, with 9 positions matching TRBD1. The CDR3 totals 13 residues. V dropped 7 bases and J dropped 7; count of bases not matched to a gene: 5. Germline V gene data show CDR1 as MNHNS and CDR2 as SASEGT. The chain's CDR3 is CASMDRGGQPQHF. In DNA, the CDR3 is TGTGCCAGCATGGACAGGGGAGGGCAGCCCCAGCATTTT.

This clonotype showed up many times. The rearrangement links TRBV5-1 to TRBJ2-7, with 8 nucleotides matching TRBD1. The length of the CDR3 is 15 residues. Germline V gene sequence: CDR1 SGHRS, CDR2 YFSETQ. V shed 4 bases and J 0 bases; nucleotides not matched to a gene: 6. CDR3 in amino acids: CASSPPGTGSYEQYV. The CDR3 DNA reads as TGCGCCAGCAGCCCTCCCGGGACAGGCTCCTACGAGCAGTACGTC.

This clonotype was recorded a few times. The chain joins TRBV20-1 to TRBJ2-7, with no clear D. V was cut by 4 bases and J by 4 bases, with 11 bases left in between. CDR3 size: 12 residues. The V gene's germline CDR1 is DFQATT and CDR2 SNEGSKA (reference sequence). DNA of the CDR3: TGCAGTGCTACCCACGTGGGGTACGAGCAGTACGTC. Residues: CSATHVGYEQYV.